Following are 24 T cell receptor beta chains from one sample sequenced in a study of T cells in Graves' hyperthyroidism and ophthalmopathy. Template material for amplifying TCR beta CDR3 regions consisted of RNA transcripts. The HTBI set primed first-round TCR CDR3 RT-PCR. TCRdb independently ran MiXCR on the multiplex PCR reads; one entry per CDR3 protein. The sample holds about 600,000 distinct CDR3 sequences, roughly 15% seen once. The sequenced sample consisted of blood. The receptor set was obtained from a woman between 50 and 59 years old with Graves' ophthalmopathy.

The table lists this clonotype with a few counts. V and J are TRBV7-9 and TRBJ2-2; no clear D. CDR3 length equals 15 residues. The V and J ends lost 3 bases and 3 bases respectively, with 11 bases between them. Germline values: CDR1 SEHNR, CDR2 FQNEAQ (reference sequence). The CDR3 sequence: CASSFPTRHTGELFF. CDR3 DNA: TGTGCCAGCAGCTTCCCCACACGCCACACCGGGGAGCTGTTTTTT.

This clonotype was counted many times. The genes are TRBV6-2 or TRBV6-3 and TRBJ2-1; D assignment may be TRBD1 or TRBD2 (5 bases each). This CDR3 region has 14 residues. V lost 2 bases, J lost 6 bases, and 11 bases lay in between. CDR1 and CDR2 from the germline V gene are MNHEY and SVGEGT. In DNA form, the CDR3 reads TGTGCCAGCAGTTACCGGGACGCCCGCAATGAGCAGTTCTTC. Translation: CASSYRDARNEQFF.

The table lists this clonotype with many counts. The V gene is TRBV28, the J gene TRBJ2-5; 7 bases map to TRBD2. Germline trimming cut 6 bases from V and 1 base from J; bases unmatched to any gene: 8. CDR1 MDHEN and CDR2 SYDVKM come from the germline V gene. The CDR3 is made up of 15 amino acids. The CDR3 DNA reads TGTGCCAGCAGGCCCGGGGGAGGGGTCCAAGAGACCCAGTACTTC. It yields the protein CASRPGGGVQETQYF.

The table lists this clonotype with a few counts. The chain has TRBV4-3 and TRBJ2-7; 7 bases align to TRBD1. Losses at the gene ends were 1 base for V and 6 bases for J; bases not matched to a gene: 6. Germline CDR1 LGHNA, CDR2 YSLEER. The CDR3 length is 14 residues. The CDR3 nucleotides read TGCGCCAGCAGCCAAGTAACAGGGGCGGGCGAGCAGTACTTC. It specifies CASSQVTGAGEQYF.

The chain couples TRBV7-9 to TRBJ2-1, with D possibly TRBD1 on 5 matching bases. Trimming removed 0 bases at V and 6 bases at J, with 6 bases between. The CDR3 has 13 amino acids. CDR1 and CDR2 from the germline V gene are SEHNR and FQNEAQ (reference sequence). CDR3 nucleotide sequence: TGTGCCAGCAGCTTAGCCAGGGCCAATGAGCAGTTCTTC. Amino acids: CASSLARANEQFF. Using reference TRBV7-9 and TRBJ2-1 for the parts outside the CDR3, the full variable domain is DTGVSQNPRHKITKRGQNVTFRCDPISEHNRLYWYRQTLGQGPEFLTYFQNEAQLEKSRLLSDRFSAERPKGSFSTLEIQRTEQGDSAMYLCASSLARANEQFFGPGTRLTVL.

The genes are TRBV20-1 and TRBJ2-1, with 8 nucleotides matching TRBD2. Trimming took 3 bases from V and 2 from J; bases not matched to a gene: 3. The germline V gene encodes CDR1 DFQATT and CDR2 SNEGSKA (reference sequence). The CDR3 has 14 amino acids. The CDR3: CSASSGKAYNEQFF. Written as DNA, the CDR3 is TGCAGTGCTAGTAGCGGGAAAGCCTACAATGAGCAGTTCTTC.

The chain links TRBV7-3 to TRBJ2-6, with D hard to call. This CDR3 is built from 17 residues. Deletions cut 5 bases from V and 0 bases from J, with 14 bases between. Germline V CDR1 and CDR2: SGHTA, FQGTGA. In nucleotides, the CDR3 is TGTGCCAGCAGCCCCATCTGGGCCCCCTCTGGGGCCAACGTCCTGACTTTC. Translating it yields CASSPIWAPSGANVLTF.

This clonotype appeared a few times. The chain has TRBV4-1 and TRBJ1-2; 7 bases map to TRBD1. Germline V gene lookup returns CDR1 MGHRA and CDR2 YSYEKL. The V segment lost 1 base and the J segment 4 bases; nucleotides outside the gene matches: 9. The CDR3 has 16 residues. CDR3 residues: CASSQAPGQHSYGYTF. The CDR3 DNA is TGCGCCAGCAGCCAAGCGCCGGGACAGCACTCCTATGGCTACACCTTC.

This clonotype was counted at least ten times. V usage is TRBV6-2 or TRBV6-3 and J usage is TRBJ1-1; D is ambiguous. The length of the CDR3 is 13 residues. Germline assignment: CDR1 MNHEY and CDR2 SVGEGT. V was trimmed by 7 bases and J by 0 bases, leaving 9 bases between them. CDR3 DNA sequence: TGTGCCAGCACATTCCCCATGAACACTGAAGCTTTCTTT. This gives the protein CASTFPMNTEAFF.

Worth noting for this clonotype: A much larger clone differs from this one at a single base, so this may be a read error. V is TRBV10-3 and J is TRBJ2-3; 8 bases match TRBD2. The CDR3 runs 18 residues. The V segment lost 2 bases and the J segment 3 bases; nucleotides outside the gene matches: 13. The V gene's germline CDR1 is ENHRY and CDR2 SYGVKD. The CDR3 DNA reads TGTGCCATCAGTGAGACGGGGGACATAGCGGGAAGGACAGATACGCAGTATTTT. This gives the protein CAISETGDIAGRTDTQYF.

The table lists this clonotype with many counts. Compared with germline, one end of the junction differs, possibly owing to a read error. V gene TRBV7-7 combines with J gene TRBJ2-1, with TRBD2 matching over 9 bases. The CDR3 is 15 amino acids. Germline assignment: CDR1 SSHAT and CDR2 FNYEAQ (reference sequence). The CDR3, as DNA: TGTGCTAGCAGCTTAGACCTAGCGGGGTACAATGAGCAGTTCTTC. Translation gives CASSLDLAGYNEQFF.

This clonotype was seen ten or more times. The rearrangement uses TRBV2 and TRBJ2-3; TRBD1 might be the D (5 bases). The CDR3 is 14 amino acids. V lost 6 bases and J 0 bases, leaving 10 bases between the germline ends. Germline CDR1 and CDR2: SNHLY and FYNNEI. The CDR3 reads CASSRQTSTDTQYF. The CDR3, as DNA: TGTGCCAGCAGCAGACAGACAAGCACAGATACGCAGTATTTT.

V usage is TRBV5-4 and J usage is TRBJ2-5; 9 bases are a match to TRBD2. The CDR3 loop spans 16 amino acids. V was clipped by 4 bases and J by 5 bases; unmatched bases: 12. Germline V lookup: CDR1 SGHNT, CDR2 YYREEE (reference sequence). CDR3 sequence reads: CASSPSSAGGGETQYF. The DNA of the CDR3 is TGTGCCAGCAGCCCATCCTCAGCGGGAGGAGGCGAGACCCAGTACTTC.

This clonotype has a count of ten or more. The V and J genes are TRBV12-3 or TRBV12-4 and TRBJ2-5, with 8 nucleotides matching TRBD1. The ends lost 6 bases at V and 4 bases at J; junction bases unmatched: 4. The CDR3 is made up of 13 amino acids. The CDR3: CASRAGQGETQYF. CDR3 in DNA: TGTGCCAGCAGAGCTGGACAGGGAGAGACCCAGTACTTC.

This clonotype has a count of ten or more. This rearrangement joins TRBV7-2 to TRBJ1-2, with D perhaps matching TRBD1 (6 bases). Germline-derived CDR1 and CDR2 are SGHTA and FQGNSA. The CDR3 runs to 14 residues. Trimming removed 5 bases at V and 8 bases at J, with 18 bases between. The CDR3 here is CASSLNPTGRGYTF. The CDR3 bases are TGTGCCAGCAGCCTGAACCCAACAGGGAGAGGCTACACCTTC.

The chain joins TRBV7-2 to TRBJ2-1; 14 nucleotides match TRBD2. This CDR3 is built from 15 residues. Germline CDR1 SGHTA, CDR2 FQGNSA. The V segment lost 11 bases and the J segment 8 bases; nucleotides outside the gene matches: 11. The CDR3 spells CAGERLAGGPDEQFF. The CDR3 DNA reads as TGTGCCGGCGAAAGACTAGCGGGAGGGCCTGATGAGCAGTTCTTC. Based on the CDR3 plus reference TRBV7-2 and TRBJ2-1, the full variable domain is GAGVSQSPSNKVTEKGKDVELRCDPISGHTALYWYRQSLGQGLEFLIYFQGNSAPDKSGLPSDRFSAERTGGSVSTLTIQRTQQEDSAVYLCAGERLAGGPDEQFFGPGTRLTVL.

The J gene is TRBJ2-1, the V gene TRBV19; D is possibly TRBD1 or TRBD2 (5 bases each). Germline V gene sequence: CDR1 LNHDA, CDR2 SQIVND (reference sequence). Trimming shortened V by 9 bases and J by 1 base, and 13 bases separated the two germline ends. This CDR3 region has 14 residues. The CDR3 protein is CASRRGASYNEQFF. The CDR3 bases are TGTGCCAGCAGAAGAGGGGCGTCCTACAATGAGCAGTTCTTC.

This chain connects TRBV10-3 to TRBJ1-6, with a possible D match to TRBD1 (5 bases). CDR1 is ENHRY, CDR2 SYGVKD, per germline. This CDR3 contains 13 residues. V was cut by 10 bases and J by 6 bases, with 13 bases left in between. CDR3 region: CATRGGSNSPLHF. DNA for the CDR3: TGTGCCACAAGGGGTGGGTCTAATTCACCCCTCCACTTT.

This clonotype was found many times. J is TRBJ1-2 and V is TRBV28; the D is unclear. The CDR3 is 13 residues long. Germline CDR1 and CDR2: MDHEN and SYDVKM. Trimming took 3 bases from V and 2 from J, leaving 7 bases between them. The CDR3 DNA reads as TGTGCCAGCAGTTTGGCAGAAAACTATGGCTACACCTTC. Its translation is CASSLAENYGYTF.

The sample holds many counts of this clonotype. This rearrangement joins TRBV4-3 to TRBJ2-5; 9 bases line up with TRBD2. This CDR3 contains 16 residues. With 1 base clipped from V and 4 bases from J, the junction kept 7 bases outside the gene matches. Germline assignment: CDR1 LGHNA and CDR2 YSLEER. The CDR3 loop is CASSQVAGGPGETQYF. CDR3 sequence (DNA): TGCGCCAGCAGCCAAGTCGCGGGAGGGCCGGGAGAGACCCAGTACTTC.

The genes are TRBV19 and TRBJ2-7, with D tentatively TRBD1 or TRBD2 (6 bases each). The ends were cut back, 5 bases at V and 2 bases at J, with 10 bases in the middle. CDR3 size: 13 residues. Germline V lookup: CDR1 LNHDA, CDR2 SQIVND (reference sequence). CDR3 region: CASSAGGTYEQYF. The CDR3 region has the DNA TGTGCCAGTAGTGCCGGGGGCACCTACGAGCAGTACTTC.

This clonotype was observed many times. The chain joins TRBV24-1 to TRBJ2-2; the D gene is possibly TRBD2 (5 bases). Germline assignment: CDR1 KGHDR and CDR2 SFDVKD. CDR3 length: 18 residues. V dropped 4 bases and J dropped 0 bases, with 17 bases sitting between them. Written as DNA, the CDR3 is TGTGCCACCAGTGACCCCCCGGTGGGAGAACCGAACACCGGGGAGCTGTTTTTT. Its translation is CATSDPPVGEPNTGELFF.

This clonotype has ten or more counts. The chain couples TRBV11-2 to TRBJ2-3; the match to TRBD2 covers 8 bases. The CDR3 has 18 residues. Germline loops: CDR1 SGHAT, CDR2 FQNNGV. V dropped 5 bases and J dropped 0; count of bases not matched to a gene: 13. The DNA of the CDR3 is TGTGCCAGCAGCGCACTGAGCGGGAGTGCAGTAAGCACAGATACGCAGTATTTT. This gives the protein CASSALSGSAVSTDTQYF.

The V call is TRBV15, the J call TRBJ2-2, with 9 bases identical to TRBD2. Trimming removed 4 bases from V and 3 bases from J; junction bases left unmatched: 12. The germline V gene has CDR1 LNHNV and CDR2 YYDKDF (reference sequence). This CDR3 region has 18 residues. This CDR3 reads CATSKLTTRLADTGELFF. Here the CDR3 DNA reads TGTGCCACCAGCAAGCTAACCACCAGACTAGCGGACACCGGGGAGCTGTTTTTT.